The entry below gives a single TCR beta chain sequence along with its context. These data belong to a study of blood T cell repertoires in COVID-19. Only in-frame clones appear in the TCRdb table, and some are missing; sequencing was by immunoSEQ multiplex PCR. The repertoire holds some 87,000 clones, with over 70% as singletons. This CDR3 region has 14 residues. Germline CDR1 is MNHEY and CDR2 is SMNVEV (reference sequence). V gave up 7 bases and J gave up 5 bases, with 18 bases separating them. Sequenced sample: peripheral blood. The clonotype originates from a man aged 45-65 years who had recovered from COVID-19. The chain employs TRBV27 and TRBJ2-7, with D possibly being TRBD1 (6 bases). Written as DNA, the CDR3 is TGTGCCAGCACCCACCGGGACACCTGGGACGAGCAGTACTTC. Amino acid sequence: CASTHRDTWDEQYF.